This T cell receptor (beta chain) originates from a study of cytomegalovirus exposure and HLA in healthy donors. The study's findings and limits: Several V segments, TRBV6-2 and TRBV6-3 among them, could not be told apart and were dropped. Most CMV-associated TCR beta chains were later found to appear HLA-restricted. Across HLA loci, a later analysis found differing TCR association rates, with DRB1 most and HLA-C fewest.

This clone came up a few times. As yet, its antigen is unknown. The PCR contained 60 Vbeta and 13 Jbeta primers. Assay: immunoSEQ multiplex PCR; the TCRdb copy retains only in-frame clones and omits some. The data hold over 60,000 clones, with 65% to 80% observed a single time. V lost 0 bases and J lost 4; bases outside the gene matches: 3. This CDR3 has 15 amino acids. Germline lookup yields CDR1 GTSNPN and CDR2 SVGIG (reference sequence). The receptor was derived from a woman in her 30s in good health and CMV-seronegative. Sequences were obtained from PBMCs. The chain links TRBV30 to TRBJ2-1, with 10 bases identical to TRBD2. This CDR3 reads CAWSVGAGGYNEQFF. Here the CDR3 DNA reads TGTGCCTGGAGTGTCGGAGCGGGAGGGTACAATGAGCAGTTCTTC.